These 2 T cell receptor beta chains were sequenced from one sample in a study of Ad26.COV2.S vaccination and SARS-CoV-2 variants (dated by TCRdb to about 2021). Library creation used the immunoSEQ multiplex PCR assay. TCRdb provides this immuneACCESS table in a form limited to in-frame rearrangements. Some clones are lacking; in checked studies, under half of them reflect an unresolved V gene, and why the rest are absent is not known. The sample table records approximately 350,000 clones; about four fifths of these occur just once. The ten largest clones take up 7% to 9.5% of the sample. Taken with the paper, the label for treatment or condition translates to: 15 to 20 received Ad26.COV2.S at low or high dose, single or two shots; a few received placebo; per-sample allocation not given. Repertoires of vaccine and placebo recipients were sequenced from samples collected on day 63 after the first injection.

The material was peripheral blood, obtained in a trial of Ad26.COV2.S vaccine versus placebo. The receptors come from a person between 18 and 60 years old who received the Ad26.COV2.S COVID-19 vaccine or a placebo.

This rearrangement joins TRBV9 to TRBJ2-3; TRBD1 or TRBD2 may be the D gene (5 bases each). Germline V gene sequence: CDR1 SGDLS, CDR2 YYNGEE. V was trimmed by 4 bases and J by 1 base, leaving 19 bases between them. The CDR3 contains 17 residues. CDR3 region: CASSPMAGTSGTDTQYF. In DNA, the CDR3 is TGTGCCAGCAGCCCCATGGCAGGGACGAGCGGCACAGATACGCAGTATTTT.

This clone was detected only a few times. The chain employs TRBV19 and TRBJ2-7, with TRBD1 identical over 12 bases. This CDR3 has 15 residues. V was clipped by 5 bases and J by 3 bases; unmatched bases: 5. The germline V gene encodes CDR1 LNHDA and CDR2 SQIVND (reference sequence). CDR3 DNA: TGTGCCAGTAGTTTTGGGACAGGGGGCGTCTACGAGCAGTACTTC. Translated, it gives CASSFGTGGVYEQYF.